The 13 T cell receptor beta chains given below trace back to one sample, sequenced in a study of T cell responses to AZD1222 COVID-19 vaccine. Sequencing used immunoSEQ multiplex PCR; TCRdb keeps in-frame clones, though not all of them. The table lists 130,000 to 150,000 clones, about nine tenths of them singletons. Sequences were derived from peripheral blood, sampled on day 0 of AZD1222 vaccination. The receptors stem from an adult in good health.

V usage is TRBV21-1 and J usage is TRBJ1-1. TRBV21-1 is described as a pseudogene. This CDR3 has 16 residues. The CDR3 bases are TGTGCCAGCAGCTCGCCGGAGTCAGGAAGGGTAACTGAAGCTTTCTTT. This codes for CASSSPESGRVTEAFF.

CDR3 in DNA: TGTGCCAGCAGCCGACAGGGGGCCTACTCCTACGAGCAGTACTTC. Amino acid sequence: CASSRQGAYSYEQYF. The chain employs TRBV7-8 and TRBJ2-7; TRBD1 aligns across 10 bases. This CDR3 spans 15 amino acids. Per the germline V gene, CDR1 is SGHVS and CDR2 is FQNEAQ. Trimming took 5 bases from V and 0 from J; bases not matched to a gene: 4.

This chain's CDR3 is CASSIGTGGRDSPLHF. The CDR3 region has the DNA TGTGCCAGTAGTATAGGAACAGGGGGTCGGGATTCACCCCTCCACTTT. V gene TRBV19 combines with J gene TRBJ1-6; 8 bases fit TRBD1. CDR1 and CDR2 (germline): LNHDA, SQIVND (reference sequence). CDR3 length: 16 residues. The ends lost 1 base at V and 8 bases at J; junction bases unmatched: 7.

This chain joins TRBV15 and TRBJ2-7, with a possible D match to TRBD2 (5 bases). CDR1 and CDR2 (germline): LNHNV, YYDKDF (reference sequence). There are 13 residues in the CDR3. V lost 3 bases to trimming and J lost 4 bases, with 10 bases between them. The CDR3 DNA sequence: TGTGCCACCAGCAGGCGACGGGAATACGAGCAGTACTTC. This translates into CATSRRREYEQYF. The full variable domain, completed using reference TRBV15 and TRBJ2-7, is DAMVIQNPRYQVTQFGKPVTLSCSQTLNHNVMYWYQQKSSQAPKLLFHYYDKDFNNEADTPDNFQSRRPNTSFCFLDIRSPGLGDTAMYLCATSRRREYEQYFGPGTRLTVT.

The V and J genes are TRBV19 and TRBJ2-5; a weak D match, TRBD2 (6 bases). This CDR3 has 15 amino acids. In germline, CDR1 is LNHDA, CDR2 SQIVND (reference sequence). V lost 4 bases and J lost 7, with 19 bases in between. In nucleotides, the CDR3 is TGTGCCAGTAGTAGGGCAGGCGGGACGTCCCCGACCCAGTACTTC. This encodes CASSRAGGTSPTQYF.

V gene TRBV18 combines with J gene TRBJ1-5, with unresolved D. V dropped 2 bases and J dropped 5 bases, with 4 bases sitting between them. The CDR3 contains 12 residues. Germline CDR1 is KGHSH and CDR2 is LQKENI. CDR3 sequence: CASSPSHQPQHF. CDR3 nucleotides: TGTGCCAGCTCACCAAGTCATCAGCCCCAGCATTTT.

Only one count was recorded for this clone. The chain recombines TRBV6-4 with TRBJ2-7; perhaps TRBD2 as D (5 bases). The V end lost 10 bases, the J end lost 2 bases, and 21 bases lay between the germline ends. CDR1 and CDR2 from the germline V gene are MRHNA and SNTAGT. The CDR3 spans 15 residues. CDR3 DNA: TGTGCCACCCCGGTTTCCGGGGTACGGACCTACGAGCAGTACTTC. It specifies CATPVSGVRTYEQYF.

The chain employs TRBV28 and TRBJ2-7; D not certain. The germline V gene encodes CDR1 MDHEN and CDR2 SYDVKM. There are 14 residues in the CDR3. Trimming removed 2 bases from V and 1 base from J, with 9 bases in between. CDR3 loop: CASSLLRNSYEQYF. The CDR3 DNA reads as TGTGCCAGCAGTTTACTCAGGAATTCCTACGAGCAGTACTTC. Based on the CDR3 plus reference TRBV28 and TRBJ2-7, the full variable domain is DVKVTQSSRYLVKRTGEKVFLECVQDMDHENMFWYRQDPGLGLRLIYFSYDVKMKEKGDIPEGYSVSREKKERFSLILESASTNQTSMYLCASSLLRNSYEQYFGPGTRLTVT.

This clone was seen many times. V gene TRBV29-1 combines with J gene TRBJ1-2; D ambiguous. In germline, CDR1 is SQVTM, CDR2 ANQGSEA. The CDR3 is made up of 12 amino acids. V gave up 8 bases and J gave up 4 bases, with 14 bases separating them. The CDR3 region has the DNA TGCAGCCTCCAAGAGGGCCTCTATGGCTACACCTTC. This translates into CSLQEGLYGYTF. The whole variable domain, filled in from reference TRBV29-1 and TRBJ1-2, reads SAVISQKPSRDICQRGTSLTIQCQVDSQVTMMFWYRQQPGQSLTLIATANQGSEATYESGFVIDKFPISRPNLTFSTLTVSNMSPEDSSIYLCSLQEGLYGYTFGSGTRLTVV.

This clone was detected a few times. The V and J genes are TRBV6-5 and TRBJ1-1; D ambiguous. The V end was cut by 7 bases, the J end by 0 bases, with 9 bases between. The CDR3 has 13 residues. The germline CDR1 and CDR2 sequences are MNHEY and SVGAGI. The CDR3 sequence: CASISGLNTEAFF. CDR3 coding DNA: TGTGCCAGCATTTCGGGCTTGAACACTGAAGCTTTCTTT.

The CDR3 loop is CASSFPGQGANGYTF. In nucleotides, the CDR3 is TGTGCCAGCAGTTTCCCGGGACAGGGGGCCAATGGCTACACCTTC. The chain has TRBV28 and TRBJ1-2; 12 bases fit TRBD1. The length of the CDR3 is 15 residues. Trimming took 3 bases from V and 6 from J; bases not matched to a gene: 5. Germline assignment: CDR1 MDHEN and CDR2 SYDVKM.

V gene TRBV20-1 combines with J gene TRBJ1-3, with D hard to call. This CDR3 comprises 14 residues. The germline gives CDR1 DFQATT, CDR2 SNEGSKA (reference sequence). V shed 3 bases and J shed 1 base, with 10 bases lying between them. The CDR3 DNA reads as TGCAGTGCTAGTCCCCCCCAGTCTGGAAACACCATATATTTT. Translation gives CSASPPQSGNTIYF.

The chain has TRBV6-1 and TRBJ1-2; TRBD1 agrees at 8 bases. Looked up from germline, CDR1 is MNHNS and CDR2 is SASEGT. CDR3 length: 12 residues. The junction had 4 bases not matched to a gene; V was cut back by 10 bases and J by 3 bases. As DNA, the CDR3 is TGTGCCAACCACAGGGGGGACTATGGCTACACCTTC. This gives the protein CANHRGDYGYTF.